This T cell receptor beta chain was documented in a study of Ad26.COV2.S vaccination and SARS-CoV-2 variants. Stated treatment: roughly 19 received Ad26.COV2.S at low or high dose, single or two shots; about 5 received placebo; per-sample allocation not given. Collection of samples fell on day 63 after the first vaccine or placebo injection. Sequenced by immunoSEQ multiplex PCR; TCRdb stores in-frame clones only, minus some. The sample has about 480,000 clones; 87% are singletons. The CDR3 spans 16 residues. Looked up from germline, CDR1 is LNHDA and CDR2 is SQIVND (reference sequence). V lost 5 bases and J lost 7, with 23 bases in between.

This chain connects TRBV19 to TRBJ1-1; D uncertain. The TCR was taken from a person between 18 and 65 years old who received the Ad26.COV2.S COVID-19 vaccine or a placebo. The specimen was peripheral blood, collected in a trial of Ad26.COV2.S vaccine versus placebo. The CDR3 protein is CASSPRFGPTASEAFF. The CDR3 DNA sequence: TGTGCCAGTAGTCCTCGTTTTGGGCCCACAGCCAGTGAAGCTTTCTTT.